This TCR beta chain was retrieved from a study of T cell repertoires in cytomegalovirus infection. Study-level information: Matching HLA type, along with CMV infection, was indicated by public TCR beta signatures. Study results and limitations: CMV carriers having the relevant HLA were flagged by cumulative public TCR beta family frequency. Dominating the ex vivo response were HLA-C-restricted CMV-specific TCR beta clonotypes.

Concerning this clonotype itself: Antigen unknown.

TCRdb re-analysed the reads in MiXCR, keeping a single row per CDR3 protein. The table shows 750,000 to 950,000 distinct CDR3 sequences, with about 29% occurring only once. This TCR derives from a human donor in good health (CMV status not recorded). Some clones in this sample may be carry-over from other donors' samples. The source material was cultured CD8+ T cells from PBMCs, sampled from culture after CMV antigen stimulation.

The CDR3 nucleotides read TGTGCCAGCGGGTTAGGCAAAATGAACAATGAGCAGTTCTTC. This codes for CASGLGKMNNEQFF. The chain is built from TRBV6-5 and TRBJ2-1; unclear D gene. This CDR3 spans 14 amino acids. The germline CDR1 and CDR2 sequences are MNHEY and SVGAGI. V lost 8 bases, J lost 5 bases, and 16 bases lay in between.